These 16 T cell receptor beta chains came from one sample sequenced in a study of blood T cell repertoires in COVID-19. Repertoires were generated with immunoSEQ multiplex PCR, while TCRdb's copy carries only in-frame clones and drops some. The sample carries over 250,000 clones, about 89% recorded once. Sequenced: peripheral blood. All receptors derive from a man aged 40-49 years who had recovered from COVID-19.

The chain joins TRBV7-2 to TRBJ2-7; no firm D call. CDR3 size: 14 residues. Germline CDR1 and CDR2: SGHTA and FQGNSA. V lost 10 bases and J lost 5, with 21 bases in between. The CDR3 reads CATKWANSYDEQYF. The CDR3 DNA follows: TGTGCCACCAAGTGGGCTAATAGTTACGACGAGCAGTACTTC.

The chain recombines TRBV29-1 with TRBJ2-5; tentatively, D is TRBD2 (6 bases). The CDR3 covers 12 residues. In germline, CDR1 is SQVTM, CDR2 ANQGSEA. The V end was cut by 7 bases, the J end by 7 bases, with 16 bases between. The CDR3 coding sequence is TGCAGCGCCAGGGACTCCCCTTTGACCCAGTACTTC. This sequence encodes CSARDSPLTQYF.

The CDR3: CASSIGGNTEAFF. In DNA form, the CDR3 reads TGCGCCAGCAGCATCGGGGGGAACACTGAAGCTTTCTTT. This sequence joins TRBV10-2 and TRBJ1-1, with D possibly being TRBD1 (5 bases). The CDR3 length is 13 residues. Trimming removed 6 bases from V and 1 base from J, with 9 bases in between. From germline, CDR1 is WSHSY and CDR2 SAAADI.

The chain combines TRBV2 with TRBJ2-5, with D perhaps TRBD1 (6 bases). Germline V CDR1 and CDR2: SNHLY, FYNNEI. This CDR3 is built from 14 residues. V lost 4 bases and J lost 2, with 11 bases in between. CDR3 amino acids: CASSGTETQETQYF. CDR3 DNA sequence: TGTGCCAGCAGTGGGACAGAAACTCAAGAGACCCAGTACTTC.

The V gene is TRBV30, the J gene TRBJ2-3; D uncertain. The V gene lost 6 bases and the J gene lost 2 bases, with 15 bases spanning the gap. CDR1 and CDR2 from the germline V gene are GTSNPN and SVGIG (reference sequence). The CDR3 totals 14 residues. The CDR3 DNA is TGTGCCTGTTCCCGAGAAACTCACACAGATACGCAGTATTTT. Translated: CACSRETHTDTQYF.

The V gene is TRBV25-1, the J gene TRBJ2-5; possible D gene TRBD2, 6 bases. This CDR3 is built from 15 residues. The V end was cut by 1 base, the J end by 5 bases, with 14 bases between. From germline, CDR1 is MGHDK and CDR2 SYGVNS. The CDR3 sequence is CASSEWGGVGETQYF. CDR3 coding DNA: TGTGCCAGCAGTGAATGGGGCGGGGTGGGGGAGACCCAGTACTTC.

A few counts support this clone. This chain links TRBV7-9 with TRBJ2-2; TRBD1 is a possible D gene (5 bases). This CDR3 spans 15 amino acids. The V gene lost 2 bases and the J gene lost 6 bases, with 13 bases spanning the gap. Germline assignment: CDR1 SEHNR and CDR2 FQNEAQ (reference sequence). This CDR3 reads CASSLLFREAGELFF. CDR3 bases: TGTGCCAGCAGCTTATTATTCAGGGAAGCCGGGGAGCTGTTTTTT.

The V gene is TRBV5-6, the J gene TRBJ2-3, with D maybe TRBD2 (6 bases). CDR3 length: 14 residues. From germline, CDR1 is SGHDT and CDR2 YYEEEE. Trimming cost V 2 bases and J 4 bases, with 11 bases left between them. The DNA for the CDR3 is TGTGCCAGCAGCTTATTGACTAGTGCAGATACGCAGTATTTT. Amino acid sequence: CASSLLTSADTQYF.

The genes are TRBV5-4 and TRBJ2-1, with 10 bases matching TRBD2. V trimming: 6 bases; J trimming: 9 bases; junction bases outside the gene matches: 12. Germline V gives CDR1 SGHNT, CDR2 YYREEE (reference sequence). This CDR3 spans 15 amino acids. The CDR3 DNA follows: TGTGCCAGCACCCCCAGGAAGCGGGAGGGAAGTGAGCAGTTCTTC. Its protein is CASTPRKREGSEQFF.

CDR3 coding DNA: TGTGCCAGCAGCTCCCAGAACGGACAGGACTGCTCTGGGGCCAACGTCCTGACTTTC. Protein sequence: CASSSQNGQDCSGANVLTF. The chain is built from TRBV21-1 and TRBJ2-6; TRBD1, the table's D call, lacks a check against the DNA. TRBV21-1 is given as a pseudogene. The CDR3 runs 19 residues.

The chain recombines TRBV14 with TRBJ2-5; D gene ambiguous. The CDR3 runs to 12 residues. V shed 4 bases and J shed 5 bases, with 8 bases lying between them. Per the germline V gene, CDR1 is SGHDN and CDR2 is FVKESK. This CDR3 is CASSLLRETQYF. The CDR3 nucleotides read TGTGCCAGCAGCCTCCTTCGGGAGACCCAGTACTTC.

This clone was seen only a few times. V gene TRBV10-3 combines with J gene TRBJ1-2, with D possibly TRBD1 on 5 matching bases. Trimming removed 10 bases at V and 4 bases at J, with 13 bases between. The length of the CDR3 is 12 residues. Germline-derived CDR1 and CDR2 are ENHRY and SYGVKD. This CDR3 reads CASTRDSYGYTF. CDR3 nucleotide sequence: TGTGCCAGTACCAGGGATAGCTATGGCTACACCTTC.

A few counts support this clone. J is TRBJ2-1 and V is TRBV19; possibly TRBD1 for D (6 bases). The ends were cut back, 3 bases at V and 0 bases at J, with 18 bases in the middle. Germline lookup yields CDR1 LNHDA and CDR2 SQIVND (reference sequence). The CDR3 extends over 18 amino acids. The CDR3 nucleotides are TGTGCCAGTAGTATTGTACAGGGTGGGGTTAGCTCCTACAATGAGCAGTTCTTC. It specifies CASSIVQGGVSSYNEQFF.

This chain uses TRBV7-6 with TRBJ2-7; possibly TRBD1 for D (6 bases). The CDR3 has 12 residues. V was shortened by 1 base and J by 7 bases, with 8 bases between the two germline ends. Germline V gene sequence: CDR1 SGHVS, CDR2 FNYEAQ. The CDR3 DNA reads TGTGCCAGCAGCTTAGGTAGGGGGGAGCAGTACTTC. Amino acid sequence: CASSLGRGEQYF. The variable domain in full, completed from reference TRBV7-6 and TRBJ2-7, reads GAGVSQSPRYKVTKRGQDVALRCDPISGHVSLYWYRQALGQGPEFLTYFNYEAQQDKSGLPNDRFSAERPEGSISTLTIQRTEQRDSAMYRCASSLGRGEQYFGPGTRLTVT.

This chain uses TRBV4-3 with TRBJ2-2; TRBD2 aligns across 12 bases. The V and J ends lost 8 bases and 6 bases, in that order; junction bases with no gene match: 10. The CDR3 is 16 residues long. Looked up from germline, CDR1 is LGHNA and CDR2 is YSLEER. The CDR3 DNA reads as TGCGCCAGCGCCGAGGGGGCTAGCGGGAGGGCCGGGGAGCTGTTTTTT. Its translation: CASAEGASGRAGELFF.

This sequence joins TRBV4-3 and TRBJ2-3; tentative D call: TRBD1 (6 bases). Germline loops: CDR1 LGHNA, CDR2 YSLEER. This CDR3 contains 16 residues. Trimming pared 0 bases from V and 5 bases from J, leaving 15 bases between. The CDR3 protein is CASSQESRGAIDTQYF. The CDR3 DNA sequence: TGCGCCAGCAGCCAAGAAAGCAGGGGCGCGATAGATACGCAGTATTTT.